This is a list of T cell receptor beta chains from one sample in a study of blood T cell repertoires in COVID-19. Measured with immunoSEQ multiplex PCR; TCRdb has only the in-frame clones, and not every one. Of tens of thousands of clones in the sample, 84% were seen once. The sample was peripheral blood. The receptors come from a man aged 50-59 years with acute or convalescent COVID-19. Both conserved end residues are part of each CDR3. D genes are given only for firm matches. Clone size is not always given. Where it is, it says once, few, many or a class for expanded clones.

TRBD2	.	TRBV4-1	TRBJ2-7	TGCGCCAGCAGCCAAGAAAGCGGGAGGAATTACGAGCAGTACTTC	CASSQESGRNYEQYF
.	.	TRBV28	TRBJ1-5	TGTGCCAGCAGTCCCCTGGGGGGAAATCAGCCCCAGCATTTT	CASSPLGGNQPQHF
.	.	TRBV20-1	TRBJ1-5	TGCAGTGCTAGTCAGGGTCGAAATCAGCCCCAGCATTTT	CSASQGRNQPQHF
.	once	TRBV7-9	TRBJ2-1	TGTGCCAGCAGCTTTAGGAGCGCGACCAATGAGCAGTTCTTC	CASSFRSATNEQFF
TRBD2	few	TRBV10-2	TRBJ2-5	TGCGCCAGCAGTGGGACTAGCGGGGGCCGATCCAGGGAGACCCAGTACTTC	CASSGTSGGRSRETQYF
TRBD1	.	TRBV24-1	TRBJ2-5	TGTGCCACCAGTGACCGACAGGGCGAGGGACGGGAGACCCAGTACTTC	CATSDRQGEGRETQYF
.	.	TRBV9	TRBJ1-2	TGTGCCAGCAGCGACAGGGTGAGCTACACCTTC	CASSDRVSYTF
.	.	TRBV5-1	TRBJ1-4	TGCGCCAGCAGCGACTCGTACAATGAAAAACTGTTTTTT	CASSDSYNEKLFF
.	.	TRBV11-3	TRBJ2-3	TGTGCCAGCAGCTTTGGGGGGAGTGGCACAGATACGCAGTATTTT	CASSFGGSGTDTQYF
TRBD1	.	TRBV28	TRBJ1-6	TGTGCCAGCAGTTTAGTGACCAGGCAGGGGGCCTATAATTCACCCCTCCACTTT	CASSLVTRQGAYNSPLHF
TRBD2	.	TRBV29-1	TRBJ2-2	TGCAGCGTTGAACTAGCGGTGTCCGGGGAGCTGTTTTTT	CSVELAVSGELFF
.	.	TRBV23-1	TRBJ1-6	TGCGCCAGTTTGTCCCGGGGGGTTAATAATTCACCCCTCCACTTT	CASLSRGVNNSPLHF
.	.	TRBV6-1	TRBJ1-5	TGTGCCAGCAGTGAGATGGGAGGGTCCAGCAATCAGCCCCAGCATTTT	CASSEMGGSSNQPQHF
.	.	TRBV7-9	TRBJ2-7	TGTGCCAGCAGCTGGGCGTGGGGTAGCGGCTACGAGCAGTACTTC	CASSWAWGSGYEQYF
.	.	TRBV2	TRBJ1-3	TGTGCCAGCAGCCAACAGGGTGTTGGAAACACCATATATTTT	CASSQQGVGNTIYF
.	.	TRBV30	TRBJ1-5	TGTGCCTGGAGTGCCTCCGGGACGGGGGGGATTCAGCCCCAGCATTTT	CAWSASGTGGIQPQHF
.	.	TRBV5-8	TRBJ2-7	TGTGCCAGCAGCCGGAGGACCCCGGGGGTCGAGCAGTACTTC	CASSRRTPGVEQYF
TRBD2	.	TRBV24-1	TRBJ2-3	TGTGCCACCAGCGGTCTAGCGGGGGCGGGAGATACGCAGTATTTT	CATSGLAGAGDTQYF
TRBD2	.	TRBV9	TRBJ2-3	TGTGCCAGCAGCGTCCTGGGGGGGGGCACAGATACGCAGTATTTT	CASSVLGGGTDTQYF
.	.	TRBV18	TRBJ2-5	TGTGCCAGCTCACGAACTGCCGGAGAGACCCAGTACTTC	CASSRTAGETQYF
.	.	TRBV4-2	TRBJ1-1	TGTGCCAGCAGCCAAGAACCCTTGCGGAACACTGAAGCTTTCTTT	CASSQEPLRNTEAFF
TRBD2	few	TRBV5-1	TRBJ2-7	TGCGCCAGCAGCTTTGGGGGGGGCTCCTACGAGCAGTACTTC	CASSFGGGSYEQYF
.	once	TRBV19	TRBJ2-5	TGTGCCAGTAGTATTGATCCGAATAGGCAGGTTGGGACCCAGTACTTC	CASSIDPNRQVGTQYF
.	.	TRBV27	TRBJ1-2	TGTGCCAGCAGGTCCAGGGGCCCAAACTATGGCTACACCTTC	CASRSRGPNYGYTF
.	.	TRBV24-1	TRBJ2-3	TGTGCCACCAGTGGTCTAGCCCTCGATGGGTCAGATACGCAGTATTTT	CATSGLALDGSDTQYF
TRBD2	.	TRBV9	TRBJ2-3	TGTGCCAGCAGCCCCACTAGCGGGAGCTTTACGGGCACAGATACGCAGTATTTT	CASSPTSGSFTGTDTQYF
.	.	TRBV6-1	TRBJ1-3	TGTGCCAGCAGTGAAAGCAGGGACATATATTTT	CASSESRDIYF
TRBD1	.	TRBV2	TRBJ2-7	TGTGCCAGCAGTGAGGGACGGGACAGGGATTACTACGAGCAGTACTTC	CASSEGRDRDYYEQYF
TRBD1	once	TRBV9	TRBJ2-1	TGTGCCAGCAGCGTAGGCTTCCGGCAGGGGGCCGATGAGCAGTTCTTC	CASSVGFRQGADEQFF
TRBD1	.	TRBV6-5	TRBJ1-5	TGTGCCAGCAGTTGGGGACAGGGACAGCCCCAGCATTTT	CASSWGQGQPQHF
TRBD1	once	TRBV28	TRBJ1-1	TGTGCCAGCAGCGGATTAGGGGGCAGCCTATTTTTATATGAAGCTTTCTTT	CASSGLGGSLFLYEAFF
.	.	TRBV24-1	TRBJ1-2	TGTGCCACCAGTGACCACAGTAGCTATGGCTACACCTTC	CATSDHSSYGYTF
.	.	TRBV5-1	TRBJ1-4	TGCGCCAGCAGCTTGGGCGACAGACCATCAACTAATGAAAAACTGTTTTTT	CASSLGDRPSTNEKLFF
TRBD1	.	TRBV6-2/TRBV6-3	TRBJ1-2	TGTGCCAGCAGTTACTGGGACAGGGAATCCTATGGCTACACCTTC	CASSYWDRESYGYTF
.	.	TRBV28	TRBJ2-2	TGTGCCAGCAGTTTCCGGGGAGCTGTTTTT	CASSFRGAVF
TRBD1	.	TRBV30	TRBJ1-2	TGTGCCTGTAACCGGGGACAGCTCTATGGCTACACCTTC	CACNRGQLYGYTF
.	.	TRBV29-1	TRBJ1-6	TGCAGCGTTGAAGAGGAGAGAGGATCACCCCTCCACTTT	CSVEEERGSPLHF
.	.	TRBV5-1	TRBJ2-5	TGCGCCAGCAGCTTGAAGGGTCCGGGGGAGACCCAGTACTTC	CASSLKGPGETQYF
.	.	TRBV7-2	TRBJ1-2	TGTGCCAGCAGCTCCATGGGCCGCGGGGACTATGGCTACACCTTC	CASSSMGRGDYGYTF
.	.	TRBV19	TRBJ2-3	TGTGCCAGTAGTGGCGGAACCACAGATACGCAGTATTTT	CASSGGTTDTQYF
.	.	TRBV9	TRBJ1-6	TGTGCCAGCAGCCCGTACAGGAGAGGGACTTACTATAATTCACCCCTCCACTTT	CASSPYRRGTYYNSPLHF
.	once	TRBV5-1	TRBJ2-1	TGCGCCGTCACCGGGTTCAATGAGCAGTTCTTC	CAVTGFNEQFF
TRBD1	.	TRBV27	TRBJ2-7	TGTGCCAGCAGTCCCGGGACAGCCTCCTACGAGCAGTACTTC	CASSPGTASYEQYF
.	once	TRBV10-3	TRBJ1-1	TGTGCCATCAGTGATTGGGGGGGCTCGAACACTGAAGCTTTCTTT	CAISDWGGSNTEAFF
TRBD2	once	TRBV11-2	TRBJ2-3	TGTGCCAGCAGCCCCCCTAGCGGGGAGCCCACAGATACGCAGTATTTT	CASSPPSGEPTDTQYF
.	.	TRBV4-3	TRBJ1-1	TGCGCCAGCAGCCCGGACTCCCCCACTTCGGCGACGAACACTGAAGCTTTCTTT	CASSPDSPTSATNTEAFF
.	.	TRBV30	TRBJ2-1	TGTGCCTGGAGTAGGACAGACAATGAGCAGTTCTTC	CAWSRTDNEQFF
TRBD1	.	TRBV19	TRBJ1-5	TGTGCCAGTAGTATGGGAACGCGTTGGGACAGATATCAGCCCCAGCATTTT	CASSMGTRWDRYQPQHF
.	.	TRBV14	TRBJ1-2	TGTGCCAGCAGCCTCACAAGCTATGGCTACACCTTC	CASSLTSYGYTF